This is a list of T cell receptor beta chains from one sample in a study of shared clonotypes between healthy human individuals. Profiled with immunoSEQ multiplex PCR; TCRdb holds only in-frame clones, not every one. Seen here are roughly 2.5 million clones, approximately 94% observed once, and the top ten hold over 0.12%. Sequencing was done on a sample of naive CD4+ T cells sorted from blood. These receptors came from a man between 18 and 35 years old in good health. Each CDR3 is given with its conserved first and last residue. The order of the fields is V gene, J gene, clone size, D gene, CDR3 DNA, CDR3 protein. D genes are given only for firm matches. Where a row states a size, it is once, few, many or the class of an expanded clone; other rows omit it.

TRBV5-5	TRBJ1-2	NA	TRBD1	TGTGCCAGCAGCACCGGGACAGGAGGCGGCTACACCTTC	CASSTGTGGGYTF
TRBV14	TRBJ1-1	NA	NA	TGTGCCAGCAGCCGACGAGGAGGGAGCACTGAAGCTTTCTTT	CASSRRGGSTEAFF
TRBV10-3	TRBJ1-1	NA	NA	TGTGCCATCACCGGAGGGGAGGGTGAAGCTTTCTTT	CAITGGEGEAFF
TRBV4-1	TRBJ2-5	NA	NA	TGCGCCAGCAGCCAAGATTTGGGGGAGACAGGAGTAGGGACCCAGTACTTC	CASSQDLGETGVGTQYF
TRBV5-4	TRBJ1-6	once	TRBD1	TGTGCCAGCAGCTTGGGGGACAGTTATAATTCACCCCTCCACTTT	CASSLGDSYNSPLHF
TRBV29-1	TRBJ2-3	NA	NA	TGCAGCGTTGAAAAAAGCACAGATACGCAGTATTTT	CSVEKSTDTQYF
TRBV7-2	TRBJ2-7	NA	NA	TGTGCCAGCAGCCCTCGGCGGCCCTCGGGTGAGCAGTACTTC	CASSPRRPSGEQYF
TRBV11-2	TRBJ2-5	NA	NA	TGTGCCAGCAGCTTCGTGACAGCGAAAGAGACCCAGTACTTC	CASSFVTAKETQYF
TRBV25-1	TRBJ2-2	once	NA	TGTGCCAGCAGTGAATCAAGCCCGGGCCGGCGGGCCGGGGAGCTGTTTTTT	CASSESSPGRRAGELFF
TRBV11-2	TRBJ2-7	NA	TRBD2	TGTGCCAGCAGCTCCCGTCCGGGACTAGCGGGAGGGCCTTTCAACGAGCAGTACTTC	CASSSRPGLAGGPFNEQYF